This T cell receptor (beta chain) was identified in a study of T cell changes during pregnancy in multiple sclerosis. The repertoire was sequenced with immunoSEQ multiplex PCR; TCRdb's copy has only in-frame clones and lacks some. The profile shows about 43,000 clones, 88% of them singletons. The CDR3 has 13 residues. The V gene's germline CDR1 is MNHEY and CDR2 SMNVEV (reference sequence). The material sequenced was peripheral blood, taken in the first trimester of pregnancy. The clonotype originates from a female donor in good health, enrolled as a control in a pregnancy study. The chain links TRBV27 to TRBJ2-5, with D maybe TRBD1 (5 bases). The J call may be mistaken, given a closer DNA end match to TRBJ2-7. CDR3 in amino acids: CASSWGGTYEQYF. Written as DNA, the CDR3 is TGTGCCAGCAGTTGGGGCGGTACCTACGAGCAGTACTTC.